The source of this TCR beta chain is a study of blood T cell repertoires in COVID-19. Study as a whole: T cells, B-cell-depleted T cells, or PBMCs provided the cDNA or gDNA that served as material.

Residents of about two dozen US areas, aged about 18 to 89 years, made up the participants. Assignment of participants to cohorts was predicated upon participant-reported clinical history. The table came from immunoSEQ multiplex PCR; TCRdb's copy has only in-frame clones and leaves some out. The data hold hundreds of thousands of clones, with roughly 90% observed a single time. Sequenced material: PBMCs or T cells enriched from blood (not recorded which). This receptor was taken from a young woman with acute COVID-19.

Here the CDR3 reads CASSHYRGPDEQFF. The CDR3, as DNA: TGTGCCAGCTCACACTACAGGGGGCCGGATGAGCAGTTCTTC. The genes are TRBV18 and TRBJ2-1; the match to TRBD1 covers 9 bases. V trimming: 4 bases; J trimming: 8 bases; junction bases outside the gene matches: 6. CDR1 and CDR2 from the germline V gene are KGHSH and LQKENI. This CDR3 spans 14 amino acids.